These T cell receptor beta chains were read from a single sample in a study of shared clonotypes between healthy human individuals. Profiling relied on immunoSEQ multiplex PCR, and the TCRdb table lists in-frame clones only, not all of them. The table lists about 670,000 clones, approximately 79% of them singletons. The sample taken for sequencing was memory CD4+ T cells sorted from blood. Every receptor here comes from a woman between 25 and 40 years old in good health. CDR3s include the opening cysteine and the closing phenylalanine or tryptophan. The size entry is marked missing in some rows and otherwise reads once, few, many or a size class.

V gene	J gene	clone size	CDR3 protein
TRBV30	TRBJ2-6	few	CAWSGSGANVLTF
TRBV5-1	TRBJ2-5	.	CASSLGAGESKTQYF
TRBV20-1	TRBJ2-2	many	CSAAGHGELFF
TRBV20-1	TRBJ1-4	many	CSGWNNEKLFF
TRBV28	TRBJ2-7	.	CASSSQGGLGQYF
TRBV28	TRBJ2-3	.	CASSLFSGGGGTSTDTQYF
TRBV7-3	TRBJ2-5	many	CASSEQGGETQYF
TRBV6-1	TRBJ1-3	.	CASRTGGSGNTIYF
TRBV11-2	TRBJ1-2	once	CASSATGTGIYGYTF
TRBV4-1	TRBJ1-4	few	CASSQETWEKLFF
TRBV5-1	TRBJ2-7	.	CASTISTSGLDEQYF
TRBV10-3	TRBJ2-1	.	CAISEAEGPLPGTVYNEQFF
TRBV2	TRBJ2-7	.	CASSDPGLSSYEQYF
TRBV6-6	TRBJ2-1	once	CASRAERSSYNEQFF
TRBV4-3	TRBJ1-1	few	CASSQSTEAFF
TRBV5-6	TRBJ2-3	.	CASSLRAERWWGMRQYF
TRBV5-1	TRBJ2-7	.	CASSGQGGHEQYF
TRBV19	TRBJ2-5	.	CASSISRVETQYF
TRBV27	TRBJ2-1	.	CASGPQGELNEQFF
TRBV6-1	TRBJ2-7	.	CASRDLTSRYEQYF
TRBV30	TRBJ2-6	.	CAWSTDNSGANVLTF
TRBV28	TRBJ1-5	.	CASSEYRAPHKPQHF
TRBV11-2	TRBJ2-5	.	CASSSGLQETQYF
TRBV28	TRBJ2-1	.	CATARPGLAGAISEQFF
TRBV30	TRBJ2-7	.	CAWRPTSGRPYEQYF
TRBV9	TRBJ2-7	.	CASSAGGLFLEQYF
TRBV18	TRBJ1-1	.	CASSPKQGQYEAFF
TRBV5-1	TRBJ2-7	.	CASSSTGQLYEQYF
TRBV28	TRBJ1-3	.	CASSNPRAWEGNTIYF
TRBV5-1	TRBJ2-5	.	CASSPWGSAETQYF
TRBV7-8	TRBJ1-4	.	CASSLALTRRDEKLFF
TRBV9	TRBJ2-5	.	CASSVGGTHGETQYF
TRBV6-1	TRBJ1-5	.	CASSGGDRHQPQHF
TRBV5-6	TRBJ2-5	many	CASSLGFGIQETQYF
TRBV19	TRBJ1-2	.	CASSPDRPARYTF
TRBV12-5	TRBJ2-5	.	CASGPGQGWETQYF
TRBV6-6	TRBJ1-6	.	CASSYEGLTSPLHF
TRBV7-2	TRBJ2-7	.	CASSPRSQRNYEQYF
TRBV11-2	TRBJ2-5	.	CASSKASPGTSGRTQYF
TRBV29-1	TRBJ1-3	.	CSVEDGLFGNTIYF
TRBV9	TRBJ2-4	.	CASSSTSVGNIQYF
TRBV2	TRBJ1-1	.	CASLLTGNTEAFF
TRBV5-1	TRBJ1-1	.	CASSEDTEAFF
TRBV6-1	TRBJ1-5	.	CASTDSRAKNQPQHF
TRBV5-1	TRBJ2-4	.	CASSPGTEKNIQYF
TRBV11-1	TRBJ1-2	few	CASSSGPPNYGYTF
TRBV14	TRBJ2-3	.	CASRSQGVSTDTQYF
TRBV27	TRBJ2-1	few	CASSHSSLAGEQFF
TRBV19	TRBJ1-5	.	CASSVTPQGSNQPQHF
TRBV27	TRBJ2-3	.	CASSRWLADTQYF
TRBV10-2	TRBJ2-7	.	CASSELGLAGGEQYF
TRBV25-1	TRBJ2-1	few	CASSERTENEQFF
TRBV4-1	TRBJ2-1	.	CASSQVRTYYNEQFF
TRBV11-2	TRBJ2-1	.	CASRITGSSYNEQFF
TRBV5-1	TRBJ2-1	.	CASSLALSYNEQFF
TRBV5-5	TRBJ2-7	.	CASSHRVGYEQYF
TRBV28	TRBJ1-5	once	CASCNRADEPQHF
TRBV6-1	TRBJ2-1	.	CASSGDLADNEQFF
TRBV21-1	TRBJ2-4	.	CASSKVPRGGLKNIQYF